These 32 T cell receptor beta chains came from one sample sequenced in a study of post-analysis software for immune sequencing data (dated by TCRdb to 2013 to 2016). Antigen specificity for these receptors is unknown. Findings and caveats that apply to the study as a whole: A handful of TRBV segments, including TRBV5-6, TRBV5-1 and TRBV20-1, were significantly more frequent in patients than controls.

The protocol used for the library was PCR. The sequencer listed for this sample is Illumina HiSeq 2500. To reduce PCR and sequencing biases, unique molecular identifiers were incorporated into the TCR beta cDNA libraries. TCRdb reworked the public reads: Q25 trimming with fastp, MiXCR clone assembly, productive beta chains retained. One record per CDR3 amino acid sequence lists the most common genes and DNA. This sample is represented by 600,000 to 700,000 distinct CDR3 sequences; roughly three fifths of them were singletons. 10% to 12% of the sample is held by the ten biggest clonotypes. Source material: blood. The receptors derive from a girl between 2 and 10 years old with multiple sclerosis.

The CDR3 loop reads CASSERVGGSTDTQYF. CDR3 sequence (DNA): TGCGCCAGCAGTGAGAGGGTTGGGGGAAGCACAGATACGCAGTATTTT. The gene calls are TRBV10-2 and TRBJ2-3; D tentatively reads TRBD1 or TRBD2 (5 bases each). CDR3 size: 16 residues. V was cut by 2 bases and J by 0 bases, with 12 bases left in between. In germline, CDR1 is WSHSY, CDR2 SAAADI.

This rearrangement joins TRBV5-4 to TRBJ2-7, with 10 bases matching TRBD1. This CDR3 contains 16 residues. After removal of 0 bases from V and 0 bases from J, the junction contained 3 bases not matched to a gene. Per the germline V gene, CDR1 is SGHNT and CDR2 is YYREEE (reference sequence). The CDR3 here is CASSLGDRGYSYEQYF. CDR3 nucleotide sequence: TGTGCCAGCAGCTTGGGGGACAGGGGATACTCCTACGAGCAGTACTTC.

This clonotype has only a few counts. CDR3 bases: TGCAGTCCAGATACGCAGTATTTT. This encodes CSPDTQYF. V is TRBV20-1 and J is TRBJ2-3; D remains ambiguous. This CDR3 is 8 amino acids long. The germline V gene encodes CDR1 DFQATT and CDR2 SNEGSKA (reference sequence). V was shortened by 8 bases and J by 4 bases, with 1 base between the two germline ends.

V gene TRBV29-1 combines with J gene TRBJ1-6; 9 nucleotides match TRBD1. CDR1 SQVTM and CDR2 ANQGSEA come from the germline V gene. With 5 bases clipped from V and 7 bases from J, the junction kept 9 bases outside the gene matches. CDR3 length: 15 residues. The chain's CDR3 is CSVKDRGRKNSPLHF. As DNA, the CDR3 is TGCAGCGTTAAGGACAGGGGACGAAAAAATTCACCCCTCCACTTT.

The chain combines TRBV20-1 with TRBJ2-3, with 12 bases identical to TRBD2. Germline loops: CDR1 DFQATT, CDR2 SNEGSKA (reference sequence). The ends lost 3 bases at V and 3 bases at J; junction bases unmatched: 13. This CDR3 contains 18 residues. As DNA, the CDR3 is TGCAGTGCTAGGGGACTAGCGGGTCGCCCGTTGGGTACAGATACGCAGTATTTT. Translation gives CSARGLAGRPLGTDTQYF.

The gene calls are TRBV20-1 and TRBJ1-4; D is possibly TRBD1 (5 bases). V was clipped by 6 bases and J by 0 bases, with 14 bases between them. The CDR3 is 15 amino acids. The germline CDR1 and CDR2 sequences are DFQATT and SNEGSKA (reference sequence). The CDR3 sequence: CSARDGLATNEKLFF. In DNA form, the CDR3 reads TGCAGTGCCAGGGACGGCCTTGCAACTAATGAAAAACTGTTTTTT.

The chain is built from TRBV7-3 and TRBJ2-7; maybe TRBD2 (6 bases). This CDR3 comprises 15 residues. V dropped 5 bases and J dropped 5 bases, with 19 bases sitting between them. Germline CDR1 and CDR2: SGHTA and FQGTGA. CDR3 sequence reads: CASSPRDSPWDEQYF. CDR3 bases: TGTGCCAGCAGCCCGCGGGACTCGCCGTGGGACGAGCAGTACTTC.

The rearrangement links TRBV27 to TRBJ1-1, with D perhaps TRBD1 (5 bases). V gave up 5 bases and J gave up 0 bases, with 10 bases separating them. There are 14 residues in the CDR3. In germline, CDR1 is MNHEY, CDR2 SMNVEV (reference sequence). CDR3 bases: TGTGCCAGCAGTGGGCGGGGCATGAACACTGAAGCTTTCTTT. Translating gives CASSGRGMNTEAFF.

The chain is built from TRBV5-1 and TRBJ2-1; D is undetermined. The CDR3 totals 17 residues. V shed 0 bases and J shed 0 bases, with 13 bases lying between them. Looked up from germline, CDR1 is SGHRS and CDR2 is YFSETQ. The CDR3 reads CASSLGATARSYNEQFF. The CDR3 region has the DNA TGCGCCAGCAGCTTGGGTGCCACGGCCCGCTCCTACAATGAGCAGTTCTTC.

V usage is TRBV4-3 and J usage is TRBJ1-2, with 9 bases fitting TRBD1. This CDR3 is built from 14 residues. J lost 8 bases, V lost 6 bases, and 10 bases had no gene match. Germline V lookup: CDR1 LGHNA, CDR2 YSLEER. CDR3 sequence: CASSRYRGPWGYTF. CDR3 bases: TGCGCCAGCAGTCGTTACAGGGGGCCCTGGGGCTACACCTTC.

CDR3 nucleotides: TGTGCCAGCAGCTTAAAGTTGGGCACAGATACGCAGTATTTT. As protein: CASSLKLGTDTQYF. The chain links TRBV7-3 to TRBJ2-3; D unclear. Trimming took off 1 base at V and 1 base at J, with 6 bases between the two ends. Germline V gene lookup returns CDR1 SGHTA and CDR2 FQGTGA. The CDR3 totals 14 residues.

This clonotype was seen only once. The chain has TRBV2 and TRBJ1-2; TRBD1 aligns across 12 bases. Trimming took 7 bases from V and 3 from J; bases not matched to a gene: 9. CDR1 is SNHLY and CDR2 is FYNNEI in the germline V gene. The CDR3 loop spans 16 amino acids. The CDR3 coding sequence is TGTGCCAGCACAACTGGGACAGGGGGCTTTGACTATGGCTACACCTTC. It yields the protein CASTTGTGGFDYGYTF.

The chain combines TRBV18 with TRBJ1-5; D uncertain. The CDR3 has 14 amino acids. Trimming removed 6 bases at V and 3 bases at J, with 12 bases between. Germline CDR1 is KGHSH and CDR2 is LQKENI. The CDR3 reads CASSLGLTNQPQHF. The CDR3 nucleotides read TGTGCCAGCTCCCTTGGACTGACCAATCAGCCCCAGCATTTT. Combining the CDR3 with reference TRBV18 and TRBJ1-5 gives the whole variable domain NAGVMQNPRHLVRRRGQEARLRCSPMKGHSHVYWYRQLPEEGLKFMVYLQKENIIDESGMPKERFSAEFPKEGPSILRIQQVVRGDSAAYFCASSLGLTNQPQHFGDGTRLSIL.

This clonotype came up a few times. The CDR3 nucleotides are TGTGCCAGCAGCGTGGACATAGAAAACACTGAAGCTTTCTTT. Translating it yields CASSVDIENTEAFF. The chain couples TRBV9 to TRBJ1-1; D might be TRBD1 (5 bases). Trimming removed 2 bases from V and 2 bases from J, with 10 bases in between. This CDR3 spans 14 amino acids. Per the germline V gene, CDR1 is SGDLS and CDR2 is YYNGEE.

The chain is built from TRBV18 and TRBJ2-7; 7 positions agree with TRBD1. Per the germline V gene, CDR1 is KGHSH and CDR2 is LQKENI. Losses at the gene ends were 1 base for V and 1 base for J; bases not matched to a gene: 10. This CDR3 contains 17 residues. CDR3 coding DNA: TGTGCCAGCTCACCACTGCCCCCGGGACAGAAGTCCTACGAGCAGTACTTC. It translates to CASSPLPPGQKSYEQYF.

This clonotype was seen at least ten times. The chain couples TRBV21-1 to TRBJ2-6. TRBV21-1 is assigned pseudogene status. This CDR3 is 16 amino acids long. The CDR3 sequence is CASSKGALSGANVLTF. The CDR3, as DNA: TGTGCCAGCAGCAAAGGAGCCTTATCCGGGGCCAACGTCCTGACTTTC.

The J gene is TRBJ2-3, the V gene TRBV7-6, with D possibly TRBD2 on 5 matching bases. The CDR3 consists of 16 residues. V was cut by 5 bases and J by 0 bases, with 15 bases left in between. Germline values: CDR1 SGHVS, CDR2 FNYEAQ. The CDR3 DNA follows: TGTGCCAGCAGCAATATGCGGGTCGGGAGCACAGATACGCAGTATTTT. Its translation: CASSNMRVGSTDTQYF.

The genes are TRBV5-1 and TRBJ2-3; no reliable D call. This CDR3 region has 13 residues. Germline V CDR1 and CDR2: SGHRS, YFSETQ. The germline V and J ends were trimmed by 8 bases and 4 bases, with 14 bases remaining between them. The chain's CDR3 is CASLGVRSDTQYF. The CDR3 coding sequence is TGCGCCAGTCTGGGCGTGAGGTCAGATACGCAGTATTTT.

J is TRBJ2-7 and V is TRBV6-5; 7 positions match TRBD2. The CDR3 runs to 16 residues. The ends lost 6 bases at V and 2 bases at J; junction bases unmatched: 13. Germline V gene lookup returns CDR1 MNHEY and CDR2 SVGAGI. The CDR3 DNA is TGTGCCAGCAGCTATACCCAAAGTCTAGCGGCCTACGAGCAGTACTTC. Residues: CASSYTQSLAAYEQYF.

This clonotype was observed a few times. The rearrangement links TRBV20-1 to TRBJ1-2, with a possible D match to TRBD1 (6 bases). The CDR3 consists of 12 residues. Looked up from germline, CDR1 is DFQATT and CDR2 is SNEGSKA (reference sequence). Trimming left V 1 base short and J 8 bases short, with 11 bases between. The CDR3 here is CSARGGGQGYTF. The CDR3 DNA reads as TGCAGTGCTAGAGGAGGGGGGCAAGGCTACACCTTC.

This clonotype was seen a single time. This chain links TRBV6-6 with TRBJ2-7, with 10 positions matching TRBD2. The ends lost 7 bases at V and 3 bases at J; junction bases unmatched: 6. The CDR3 sequence is 14 residues long. Per germline, CDR1 MNHNY and CDR2 SVGAGI (reference sequence). The DNA of the CDR3 is TGTGCCAGCACCTCTCCTAGCGGGAGCTACGAGCAGTACTTC. Protein product: CASTSPSGSYEQYF.

This chain links TRBV11-2 with TRBJ2-1; 7 positions agree with TRBD1. The CDR3 length is 18 residues. Germline CDR1 is SGHAT and CDR2 is FQNNGV. V lost 3 bases to trimming and J lost 0 bases; unmatched junction nucleotides: 11. The CDR3 loop is CASSFNAGGRNSYNEQFF. In nucleotides, the CDR3 is TGTGCCAGCAGCTTCAATGCAGGGGGTCGAAACTCCTACAATGAGCAGTTCTTC.

This clonotype was observed a single time. This chain connects TRBV18 to TRBJ2-7; D gene ambiguous. The J call may be faulty, since TRBJ2-5 better matches the DNA end. There are 13 residues in the CDR3. CDR1 is KGHSH, CDR2 LQKENI, per germline. Here the CDR3 DNA reads TGTGCCAGCTCAGCAGAGGTTCAAGAGACCCAGTACTTC. Amino acid sequence: CASSAEVQETQYF.

The gene calls are TRBV20-1 and TRBJ2-3; D is ambiguous. Germline V lookup: CDR1 DFQATT, CDR2 SNEGSKA (reference sequence). The CDR3 loop spans 11 amino acids. V was trimmed by 6 bases and J by 2 bases, leaving 6 bases between them. The CDR3 is CSAPSTDTQYF. In nucleotides, the CDR3 is TGCAGTGCCCCATCCACAGATACGCAGTATTTT.

This clonotype came up a few times. The chain joins TRBV7-9 to TRBJ2-5; 7 bases agree with TRBD2. V was clipped by 5 bases and J by 5 bases; unmatched bases: 11. This CDR3 is built from 15 residues. Germline-derived CDR1 and CDR2 are SEHNR and FQNEAQ (reference sequence). CDR3 sequence reads: CASSPRGEAGETQYF. The DNA for the CDR3 is TGTGCCAGCAGCCCCCGCGGGGAAGCGGGGGAGACCCAGTACTTC.

V usage is TRBV4-1 and J usage is TRBJ2-4, with D possibly matching TRBD2 (6 bases). Near its end, the DNA agrees better with TRBJ2-7, so the J call may be wrong. The CDR3 contains 17 residues. Germline lookup yields CDR1 MGHRA and CDR2 YSYEKL. The CDR3 protein is CASSLQGLAVPMNEQYF. The CDR3 nucleotides read TGCGCCAGCAGCCTCCAGGGATTAGCGGTCCCCATGAACGAGCAGTACTTC.

This chain connects TRBV29-1 to TRBJ2-7, with no clear D. Trimming pared 3 bases from V and 3 bases from J, leaving 12 bases between. The CDR3 extends over 13 amino acids. Germline-derived CDR1 and CDR2 are SQVTM and ANQGSEA. CDR3 amino acids: CSVDGGQIYEQYF. The CDR3 DNA follows: TGCAGCGTTGACGGCGGCCAGATCTACGAGCAGTACTTC.

The chain couples TRBV5-1 to TRBJ2-3; D assignment may be TRBD1 or TRBD2 (5 bases each). V was pared by 0 bases and J by 2 bases, with 19 bases between. Per the germline V gene, CDR1 is SGHRS and CDR2 is YFSETQ. This CDR3 has 18 amino acids. The CDR3: CASSLDRDPWPYTDTQYF. For the CDR3, the DNA is TGCGCCAGCAGCTTGGATAGGGACCCTTGGCCATACACAGATACGCAGTATTTT.

The V gene is TRBV12-3 or TRBV12-4, the J gene TRBJ1-2; D not certain. CDR3 length equals 13 residues. Between the trimmed V and J ends, which lost 5 bases and 4 bases, there was a span of 11 bases. CDR3: CASSLTAGYGYTF. Here the CDR3 DNA reads TGTGCCAGCAGTCTAACCGCGGGCTATGGCTACACCTTC.

The V gene is TRBV20-1, the J gene TRBJ2-1, with 7 bases lining up with TRBD1. The J segment lost 5 bases and the V segment lost 0 bases, leaving 7 bases of the junction unmatched. This CDR3 has 15 amino acids. Germline assignment: CDR1 DFQATT and CDR2 SNEGSKA (reference sequence). Here the CDR3 reads CSARDSGTANNEQFF. The DNA for the CDR3 is TGCAGTGCTAGAGATTCTGGGACAGCTAACAATGAGCAGTTCTTC.

This clonotype was recorded a few times. J is TRBJ2-3 and V is TRBV7-9; tentatively, D is TRBD1 or TRBD2 (6 bases each). This CDR3 comprises 16 residues. The germline V and J ends were trimmed by 5 bases and 6 bases, with 21 bases remaining between them. Germline CDR1 is SEHNR and CDR2 is FQNEAQ (reference sequence). CDR3 sequence reads: CASSTNLGGAGDTQYF. As DNA, the CDR3 is TGTGCCAGCAGCACCAATCTGGGGGGCGCGGGGGATACGCAGTATTTT.

The table lists this clonotype with a few counts. The J gene is TRBJ2-6, the V gene TRBV7-8; D may be TRBD1 (6 bases). There are 18 residues in the CDR3. CDR1 and CDR2 from the germline V gene are SGHVS and FQNEAQ. Trimming left V 0 bases short and J 4 bases short, with 16 bases between. CDR3 protein: CASSLAMMGAGGANVLTF. DNA of the CDR3: TGTGCCAGCAGCTTAGCGATGATGGGGGCCGGCGGGGCCAACGTCCTGACTTTC.